These 28 T cell receptor beta chains were all obtained from the same sample, sequenced in a study of CD8 T cells in ankylosing spondylitis. One entry per CDR3 protein results from TCRdb running MiXCR on the 5' RACE reads. Among a few hundred thousand distinct CDR3 sequences listed, 15% to 25% were seen once. Sequenced: blood, either unsorted or a sorted T cell fraction (not recorded which). The receptors were gathered from a male donor with ankylosing spondylitis or in good health (not recorded which).

V is TRBV29-1 and J is TRBJ2-6; 7 bases are shared with TRBD1. Germline V gives CDR1 SQVTM, CDR2 ANQGSEA. V shed 7 bases and J 6 bases; nucleotides not matched to a gene: 6. This CDR3 region has 13 residues. Here the CDR3 DNA reads TGCAGCGCCCTGACAGGGACGGCCAACGTCCTGACTTTC. It encodes CSALTGTANVLTF. The complete variable domain, with remaining parts taken from reference TRBV29-1 and TRBJ2-6, reads SAVISQKPSRDICQRGTSLTIQCQVDSQVTMMFWYRQQPGQSLTLIATANQGSEATYESGFVIDKFPISRPNLTFSTLTVSNMSPEDSSIYLCSALTGTANVLTFGAGSRLTVL.

The chain has TRBV7-8 and TRBJ2-2, with TRBD1 matching 11 bases. Germline V gene lookup returns CDR1 SGHVS and CDR2 FQNEAQ. The CDR3 contains 16 residues. V gave up 2 bases and J gave up 5 bases; unmatched junction bases: 4. CDR3: CASSLPGTGGTGELFF. Here the CDR3 DNA reads TGTGCCAGCAGCTTACCTGGGACAGGGGGAACCGGGGAGCTGTTTTTT.

This clonotype was observed at least ten times. The chain combines TRBV5-1 with TRBJ2-5; tentative D call: TRBD1 (5 bases). V was trimmed by 1 base and J by 2 bases, leaving 12 bases between them. CDR1 SGHRS and CDR2 YFSETQ come from the germline V gene. The CDR3 has 15 amino acids. CDR3 sequence: CASSLFGAEQETQYF. The CDR3 region has the DNA TGCGCCAGCAGCTTGTTTGGGGCGGAGCAAGAGACCCAGTACTTC. Based on the CDR3 plus reference TRBV5-1 and TRBJ2-5, the full variable domain is KAGVTQTPRYLIKTRGQQVTLSCSPISGHRSVSWYQQTPGQGLQFLFEYFSETQRNKGNFPGRFSGRQFSNSRSEMNVSTLELGDSALYLCASSLFGAEQETQYFGPGTRLLVL.

This chain links TRBV20-1 with TRBJ2-3, with D possibly matching TRBD2 (6 bases). Germline loops: CDR1 DFQATT, CDR2 SNEGSKA (reference sequence). Trimming stripped 0 bases from V and 4 bases from J, with 17 bases between. The CDR3 loop spans 16 amino acids. CDR3 amino acids: CSARDTEAWGADTQYF. DNA for the CDR3: TGCAGTGCTAGAGATACTGAGGCCTGGGGGGCAGATACGCAGTATTTT.

This clonotype turned up a few times. The rearrangement joins TRBV5-1 to TRBJ1-5, with 9 bases matching TRBD1. J lost 6 bases, V lost 4 bases, and 11 bases had no gene match. The CDR3 consists of 16 residues. CDR1 is SGHRS and CDR2 is YFSETQ in the germline V gene. The CDR3 region has the DNA TGCGCCAGCAGCCCAGAGCCGGGACAGGGCGGTCAGCCCCAGCATTTT. Amino acids: CASSPEPGQGGQPQHF.

This clonotype was picked up many times. The CDR3 loop is CSARQSWTASTDTQYF. The DNA of the CDR3 is TGCAGTGCTAGACAATCGTGGACGGCTAGCACAGATACGCAGTATTTT. J is TRBJ2-3 and V is TRBV20-1; no reliable D call. The CDR3 is 16 amino acids. Per the germline V gene, CDR1 is DFQATT and CDR2 is SNEGSKA (reference sequence). The germline V and J ends were trimmed by 2 bases and 0 bases, with 15 bases remaining between them.

This clonotype showed up just a few times. V usage is TRBV5-1 and J usage is TRBJ2-2, with 9 bases lining up with TRBD1. Germline assignment: CDR1 SGHRS and CDR2 YFSETQ. V was clipped by 4 bases and J by 3 bases; unmatched bases: 7. This CDR3 is built from 16 residues. CDR3 sequence reads: CASSPARTGDTGELFF. DNA of the CDR3: TGCGCCAGCAGCCCCGCTAGGACAGGGGACACCGGGGAGCTGTTTTTT.

This clonotype was picked up a small number of times. The chain couples TRBV20-1 to TRBJ1-1; a possible D gene is TRBD1 (5 bases). This CDR3 spans 13 amino acids. CDR1 is DFQATT, CDR2 SNEGSKA, per germline (reference sequence). V lost 3 bases and J lost 3, with 11 bases in between. The CDR3 DNA reads TGCAGTGCTAGCATTGCAGGGCACACTGAAGCTTTCTTT. This sequence encodes CSASIAGHTEAFF.

V usage is TRBV20-1 and J usage is TRBJ2-3; TRBD2 matches 13 bases. Germline V lookup: CDR1 DFQATT, CDR2 SNEGSKA (reference sequence). J gave up 3 bases and V 6 bases, and 12 bases lay outside the gene matches. There are 17 residues in the CDR3. CDR3 residues: CSAPKAGTSGTTDTQYF. The CDR3 DNA follows: TGCAGTGCGCCCAAAGCTGGGACTAGCGGGACTACAGATACGCAGTATTTT.

The gene calls are TRBV25-1 and TRBJ1-5; 9 bases agree with TRBD1. The junction had 5 bases not matched to a gene; V was cut back by 4 bases and J by 7 bases. Germline V gene sequence: CDR1 MGHDK, CDR2 SYGVNS. There are 14 residues in the CDR3. The CDR3 is CASSGTGGGQPQHF. CDR3 coding DNA: TGTGCCAGCAGTGGAACAGGGGGCGGACAGCCCCAGCATTTT.

There are a few counts of this clonotype. The chain combines TRBV28 with TRBJ2-5; no clear D gene. This CDR3 has 14 residues. Germline lookup yields CDR1 MDHEN and CDR2 SYDVKM. V was shortened by 6 bases and J by 7 bases, with 18 bases between the two germline ends. As DNA, the CDR3 is TGTGCCAGCAGCCTGCTTGATGCCCCAGGGACCCAGTACTTC. This translates into CASSLLDAPGTQYF.

This clonotype was picked up many times. The chain recombines TRBV12-3 or TRBV12-4 with TRBJ2-7, with 7 bases matching TRBD1. The CDR3 contains 14 residues. The junction had 10 bases not matched to a gene; V was cut back by 6 bases and J by 5 bases. CDR3 sequence: CASSPTGNWDEQYV. The CDR3 coding sequence is TGTGCCAGCAGCCCGACAGGGAATTGGGACGAGCAGTACGTC.

The chain combines TRBV12-3 or TRBV12-4 with TRBJ2-3, with TRBD2 matching over 9 bases. Trimming removed 8 bases from V and 4 bases from J; junction bases left unmatched: 7. CDR3 size: 14 residues. CDR3 amino acids: CASGDSGSADTQYF. The CDR3 DNA sequence: TGTGCCAGCGGAGATAGCGGGAGTGCAGATACGCAGTATTTT.

This clonotype was detected only a few times. V usage is TRBV6-1 and J usage is TRBJ1-6; D may be TRBD1 (6 bases). The germline V and J ends were trimmed by 6 bases and 7 bases, with 16 bases remaining between them. CDR3 length equals 15 residues. Germline V gene sequence: CDR1 MNHNS, CDR2 SASEGT. The CDR3 DNA reads as TGTGCCAGCAGAGTAGGGGGGGCGGTGAATTCACCCCTCCACTTT. It specifies CASRVGGAVNSPLHF.

The genes are TRBV5-1 and TRBJ2-5, with D perhaps TRBD1 (6 bases). Trimming removed 0 bases from V and 5 bases from J, with 14 bases in between. This CDR3 spans 15 amino acids. Germline V gene data show CDR1 as SGHRS and CDR2 as YFSETQ. Written as DNA, the CDR3 is TGCGCCAGCAGCTTGGAAGGCAGGGGTGGGGAGACCCAGTACTTC. Protein sequence: CASSLEGRGGETQYF.

This clonotype was detected a few times. The chain has TRBV4-1 and TRBJ2-2; D is possibly TRBD1 or TRBD2 (5 bases each). CDR1 MGHRA and CDR2 YSYEKL come from the germline V gene. The CDR3 runs 14 residues. The germline V and J ends were trimmed by 4 bases and 5 bases, with 11 bases remaining between them. CDR3 sequence: CASSPPGRTGELFF. CDR3 sequence (DNA): TGCGCCAGCAGCCCCCCGGGACGGACCGGGGAGCTGTTTTTT.

Points on this clonotype: This may arise from a read error, as a much more abundant clone is one base away. J is TRBJ1-1 and V is TRBV5-1; D unclear. This CDR3 is 15 amino acids long. The V end lost 5 bases, the J end lost 0 bases, and 14 bases lay between the germline ends. The V gene's germline CDR1 is SGHRS and CDR2 YFSETQ. The CDR3 region has the DNA TGCGCCAGCAGTTCGAGATGGGAGTTGAACACTGAAGCTTTCTTT. Translation gives CASSSRWELNTEAFF.

Here the CDR3 reads CASSLAATNTGELFF. In DNA, the CDR3 is TGTGCCAGCAGTTTAGCGGCTACGAACACCGGGGAGCTGTTTTTT. The V gene is TRBV27, the J gene TRBJ2-2; D is unresolved. The CDR3 covers 15 residues. The V end lost 2 bases, the J end lost 0 bases, and 7 bases lay between the germline ends. Germline V gene lookup returns CDR1 MNHEY and CDR2 SMNVEV (reference sequence).

The rearrangement uses TRBV7-3 and TRBJ2-2; D uncertain. CDR1 is SGHTA, CDR2 FQGTGA, per germline. Trimming pared 4 bases from V and 6 bases from J, leaving 6 bases between. The CDR3 loop spans 12 amino acids. The CDR3 spells CASSSWSGELFF. For the CDR3, the DNA is TGTGCCAGCAGCTCGTGGTCCGGGGAGCTGTTTTTT.

J is TRBJ2-1 and V is TRBV5-1; 9 bases are a match to TRBD2. V lost 7 bases and J lost 5; bases outside the gene matches: 7. Germline V gives CDR1 SGHRS, CDR2 YFSETQ. The CDR3 is 14 residues long. The CDR3 sequence: CASASSGIDNEQFF. CDR3 DNA sequence: TGCGCCAGCGCGTCTAGCGGGATAGACAATGAGCAGTTCTTC. Using reference TRBV5-1 and TRBJ2-1 for the parts outside the CDR3, the full variable domain is KAGVTQTPRYLIKTRGQQVTLSCSPISGHRSVSWYQQTPGQGLQFLFEYFSETQRNKGNFPGRFSGRQFSNSRSEMNVSTLELGDSALYLCASASSGIDNEQFFGPGTRLTVL.

This clonotype was seen more than once but under ten times. This chain joins TRBV5-1 and TRBJ1-2; D not certain. The CDR3 length is 13 residues. Germline values: CDR1 SGHRS, CDR2 YFSETQ. The V end was cut by 1 base, the J end by 8 bases, with 12 bases between. The CDR3 sequence is CASSLIGFTGYTF. In DNA form, the CDR3 reads TGCGCCAGCAGCTTGATCGGATTCACGGGCTACACCTTC.

A few counts support this clonotype. This chain joins TRBV5-6 and TRBJ2-7; a weak D match, TRBD2 (6 bases). The CDR3 sequence is 13 residues long. The germline gives CDR1 SGHDT, CDR2 YYEEEE. V shed 2 bases and J shed 3 bases, with 9 bases lying between them. CDR3 nucleotide sequence: TGTGCCAGCAGCTTTGGGGGGATCTACGAGCAGTACGTC. Translated, it gives CASSFGGIYEQYV.

This clonotype was seen a handful of times. The chain carries TRBV28 and TRBJ2-5; possibly TRBD2 for D (5 bases). The CDR3 runs to 14 residues. Per the germline V gene, CDR1 is MDHEN and CDR2 is SYDVKM. Trimming took 7 bases from V and 5 from J, leaving 17 bases between them. The CDR3 is CASTPALRGETQYF. CDR3 DNA sequence: TGTGCCAGCACCCCTGCACTGCGAGGGGAGACCCAGTACTTC.

This clonotype was detected only a few times. This chain uses TRBV20-1 with TRBJ1-2; 8 bases align to TRBD1. The CDR3 runs to 13 residues. The V gene end was trimmed by 4 bases and the J gene end by 2 bases; junction bases not matched to a gene: 3. CDR1 is DFQATT, CDR2 SNEGSKA, per germline (reference sequence). The CDR3 here is CSANRDRNYGYTF. The CDR3 DNA reads as TGCAGTGCTAACCGGGACAGGAACTATGGCTACACCTTC.

The chain couples TRBV10-3 to TRBJ2-3, with D maybe TRBD2 (5 bases). Germline V gene sequence: CDR1 ENHRY, CDR2 SYGVKD. The CDR3 is 14 residues long. Trimming left V 4 bases short and J 1 base short, with 9 bases between. CDR3 sequence (DNA): TGTGCCATCAGTGGGACTGGACGCACAGATACGCAGTATTTT. This gives the protein CAISGTGRTDTQYF.

The J gene is TRBJ1-5, the V gene TRBV4-2; D unclear. This CDR3 contains 16 residues. The germline V gene has CDR1 LGHNA and CDR2 YNFKEQ. Trimming took off 0 bases at V and 1 base at J, with 10 bases between the two ends. CDR3 coding DNA: TGTGCCAGCAGCCAAGATTTCAGGCAGAGCAATCAGCCCCAGCATTTT. Protein: CASSQDFRQSNQPQHF.

This clonotype showed up just a few times. The chain employs TRBV20-1 and TRBJ2-4; TRBD2 might be the D (6 bases). The V and J ends lost 0 bases and 8 bases respectively, with 14 bases between them. CDR3 length: 14 residues. Germline V gene lookup returns CDR1 DFQATT and CDR2 SNEGSKA (reference sequence). The CDR3 DNA reads TGCAGTGCTAGAGAGGGAGGACCTCAGGACATTCAGTACTTC. Translation: CSAREGGPQDIQYF.

This clonotype has a handful of counts. CDR3 nucleotides: TGTGCCAGCAGCGTCCAAGGGTCCCCCTGGGACGAGCAGTACGTC. This translates into CASSVQGSPWDEQYV. The chain carries TRBV5-5 and TRBJ2-7, with D uncertain. The length of the CDR3 is 15 residues. CDR1 is SGHKS and CDR2 is YYEKEE in the germline V gene (reference sequence). Trimming left V 4 bases short and J 5 bases short, with 19 bases between.